This TCR beta chain was documented in a study of cytomegalovirus exposure and HLA in healthy donors. Germline CDR1 reads SGHRS; CDR2 reads YFSETQ. CDR3 length: 12 residues. Trimming removed 4 bases from V and 0 bases from J, with 4 bases in between. With 60 Vbeta and 13 Jbeta primers, the PCR was carried out. The assay was immunoSEQ multiplex PCR, and TCRdb's table has in-frame clones only and misses some. The table records about 200,000 clones, approximately 79% of them present only once. This clone was found once. The material sequenced was PBMCs. This chain connects TRBV5-1 to TRBJ2-5, with D hard to call. This sequence was found in a woman in her 30s in good health and CMV-seropositive. The CDR3 protein is CASSIYQETQYF. Here the CDR3 DNA reads TGCGCCAGCAGCATATACCAAGAGACCCAGTACTTC.